This T cell receptor (beta chain) was profiled in a study of Ad26.COV2.S vaccination and SARS-CoV-2 variants. Whole-study findings and limits: It was reported that spike-specific CD8+ and CD4+ T cell responses were substantially broad after vaccination. Possibly, TCR breadth and depth analyses underestimated total T cell responses.

Trimming removed 0 bases from V and 4 bases from J, with 15 bases in between. The CDR3 runs 17 residues. Germline V gene lookup returns CDR1 SGHAT and CDR2 FQNNGV. TCRdb's copy holds only in-frame clones and misses some; the assay was immunoSEQ multiplex PCR. The sample has 300,000 to 400,000 clones, 75% to 90% seen once. In the case of this clone: Its antigen is currently unknown.

Specified treatment: some 20 received Ad26.COV2.S at low or high dose, single or two shots; several received placebo; per-sample allocation not given. Material that was analyzed had been drawn on day 63 after the first vaccine or placebo injection. The shot given was an Ad26 vector that makes Wuhan-strain SARS-CoV-2 spike. This TCR derives from a person aged 18-60 years who received the Ad26.COV2.S COVID-19 vaccine or a placebo. Sample: peripheral blood, taken in a trial of Ad26.COV2.S vaccine versus placebo. The chain combines TRBV11-2 with TRBJ1-4; D remains ambiguous. The CDR3: CASSLEQRRIYNEKLFF. Written as DNA, the CDR3 is TGTGCCAGCAGCTTAGAGCAGAGACGGATCTATAATGAAAAACTGTTTTTT.